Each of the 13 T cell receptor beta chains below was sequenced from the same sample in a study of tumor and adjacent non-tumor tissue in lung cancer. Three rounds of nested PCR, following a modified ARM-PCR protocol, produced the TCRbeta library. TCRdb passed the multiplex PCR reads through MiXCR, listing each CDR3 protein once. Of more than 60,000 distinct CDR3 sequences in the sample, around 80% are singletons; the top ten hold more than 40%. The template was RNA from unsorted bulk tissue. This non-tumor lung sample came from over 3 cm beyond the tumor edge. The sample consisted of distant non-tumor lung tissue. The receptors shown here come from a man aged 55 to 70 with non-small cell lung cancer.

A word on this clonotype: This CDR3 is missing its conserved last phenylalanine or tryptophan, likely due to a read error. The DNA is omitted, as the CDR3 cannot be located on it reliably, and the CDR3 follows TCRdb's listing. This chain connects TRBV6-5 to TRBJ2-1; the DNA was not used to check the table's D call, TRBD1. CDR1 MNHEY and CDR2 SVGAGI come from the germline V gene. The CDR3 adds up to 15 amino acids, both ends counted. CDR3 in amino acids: CASSYASGIHYERFL.

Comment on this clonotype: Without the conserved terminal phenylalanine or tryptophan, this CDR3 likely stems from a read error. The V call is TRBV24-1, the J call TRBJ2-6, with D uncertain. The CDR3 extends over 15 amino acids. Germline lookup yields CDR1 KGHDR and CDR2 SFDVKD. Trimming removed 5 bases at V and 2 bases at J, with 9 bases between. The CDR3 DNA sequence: TGTGCCACCAGTGCTGGTTCGGCTGGGGCCAACGTCCTGACTCTC. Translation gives CATSAGSAGANVLTL.

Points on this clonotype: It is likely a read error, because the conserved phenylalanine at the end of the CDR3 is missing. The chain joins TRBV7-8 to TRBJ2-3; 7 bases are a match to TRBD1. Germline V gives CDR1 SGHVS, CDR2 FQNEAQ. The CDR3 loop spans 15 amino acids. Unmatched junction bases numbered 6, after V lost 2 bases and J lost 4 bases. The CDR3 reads CASSLNRGPADTQYL. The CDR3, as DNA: TGTGCCAGCAGCTTAAATAGGGGGCCCGCAGATACGCAGTATCTT.

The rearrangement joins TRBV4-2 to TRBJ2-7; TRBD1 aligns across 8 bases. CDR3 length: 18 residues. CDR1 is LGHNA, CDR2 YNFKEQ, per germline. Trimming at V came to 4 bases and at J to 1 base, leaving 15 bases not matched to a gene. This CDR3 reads CASSLNPSGDRLSYEQYF. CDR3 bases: TGTGCCAGCAGCCTAAATCCATCCGGGGACAGGCTTTCCTACGAGCAGTACTTC.

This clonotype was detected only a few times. The CDR3 protein is CASSARQETSYGYTF. CDR3 in DNA: TGTGCCAGCAGCGCCCGACAGGAGACTTCGTATGGCTACACCTTC. The chain links TRBV9 to TRBJ1-2; weak D call: TRBD1 (6 bases). Germline V gives CDR1 SGDLS, CDR2 YYNGEE. The CDR3 contains 15 residues. Trimming removed 3 bases at V and 5 bases at J, with 17 bases between.

CDR3 amino acids: CANTRQVSYNEQFF. The CDR3 nucleotides are TGTGCCAATACTAGACAGGTCTCCTACAATGAGCAGTTCTTC. This rearrangement joins TRBV6-2 or TRBV6-3 to TRBJ2-1; a weak D match, TRBD1 (6 bases). The length of the CDR3 is 14 residues. V was cut by 10 bases and J by 0 bases, with 13 bases left in between. In germline, CDR1 is MNHEY, CDR2 SVGEGT.

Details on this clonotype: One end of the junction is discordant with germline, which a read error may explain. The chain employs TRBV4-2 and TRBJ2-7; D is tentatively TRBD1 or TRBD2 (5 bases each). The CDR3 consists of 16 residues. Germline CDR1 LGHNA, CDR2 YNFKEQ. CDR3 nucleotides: TGTGTCAGCAGCCAAGAAGGGGTGGGAGCGTCCTACGAGCGGTACTTC. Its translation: CVSSQEGVGASYERYF.

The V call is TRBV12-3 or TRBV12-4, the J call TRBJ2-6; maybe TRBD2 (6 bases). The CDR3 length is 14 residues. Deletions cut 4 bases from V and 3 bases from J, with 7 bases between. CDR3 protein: CASSSTSGANVLTF. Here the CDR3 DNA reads TGTGCCAGCAGTTCGACTAGTGGGGCCAACGTCCTGACTTTC.

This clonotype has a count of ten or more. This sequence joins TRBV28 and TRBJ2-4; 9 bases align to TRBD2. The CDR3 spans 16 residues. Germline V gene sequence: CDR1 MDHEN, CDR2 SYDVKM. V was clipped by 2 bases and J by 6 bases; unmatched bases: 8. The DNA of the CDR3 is TGTGCCAGCAGTTTAGTTAGCGGGAGTGGGAGAAACATTCAGTACTTC. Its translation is CASSLVSGSGRNIQYF.

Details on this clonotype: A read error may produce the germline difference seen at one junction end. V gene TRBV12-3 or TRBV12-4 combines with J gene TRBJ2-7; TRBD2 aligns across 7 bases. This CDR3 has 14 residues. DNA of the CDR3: TGTGCCAGGAGTTTACTACCGGGAGGAGGCGAGCAGTACTTC. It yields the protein CARSLLPGGGEQYF.

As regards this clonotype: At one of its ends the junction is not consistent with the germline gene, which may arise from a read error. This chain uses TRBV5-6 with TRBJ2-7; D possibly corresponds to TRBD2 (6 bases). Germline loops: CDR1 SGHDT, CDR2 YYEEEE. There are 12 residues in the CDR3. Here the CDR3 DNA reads TGTGCCAACATCGGCGGGATCTACGAGCAGTATTTC. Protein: CANIGGIYEQYF. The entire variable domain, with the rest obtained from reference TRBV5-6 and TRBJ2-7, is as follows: DAGVTQSPTHLIKTRGQQVTLRCSPKSGHDTVSWYQQALGQGPQFIFQYYEEEERQRGNFPDRFSGHQFPNYSSELNVNALLLGDSALYLCANIGGIYEQYFGPGTRLTVT.

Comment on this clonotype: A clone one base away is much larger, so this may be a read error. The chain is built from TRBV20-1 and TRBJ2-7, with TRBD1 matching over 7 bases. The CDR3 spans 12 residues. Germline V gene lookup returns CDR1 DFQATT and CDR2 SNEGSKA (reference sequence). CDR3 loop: CIARDAGGEQYF. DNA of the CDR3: TGCATTGCTAGAGATGCAGGGGGCGAGCAGTACTTC.

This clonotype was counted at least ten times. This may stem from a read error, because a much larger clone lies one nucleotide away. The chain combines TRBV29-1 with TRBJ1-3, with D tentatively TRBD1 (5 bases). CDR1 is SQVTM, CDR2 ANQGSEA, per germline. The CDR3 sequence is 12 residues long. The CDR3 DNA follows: TGCAGCGTTCGGACATTTGGAAACACCATATGTTTT. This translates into CSVRTFGNTICF. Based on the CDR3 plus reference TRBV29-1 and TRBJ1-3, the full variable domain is SAVISQKPSRDICQRGTSLTIQCQVDSQVTMMFWYRQQPGQSLTLIATANQGSEATYESGFVIDKFPISRPNLTFSTLTVSNMSPEDSSIYLCSVRTFGNTICFGEGSWLTVV.